This section outlines one T cell receptor beta chain sequence together with its context. Its cognate antigen is unknown. The data are from a study of T cells in localized non-small cell lung cancer. Findings of the study overall: In uninvolved adjacent lung, T cell clonality reached its highest value, exceeding tumor. The study detected a median roughly 57 of the top 100 tumor clones in adjacent lung.

Germline assignment: CDR1 MNHEY and CDR2 SVGAGI. Trimming took off 5 bases at V and 6 bases at J, with 16 bases between the two ends. This CDR3 region has 15 residues. Sequencing was performed with immunoSEQ multiplex PCR; in TCRdb, only in-frame clones are kept and a portion is missing. In the table there are approximately 8,300 clones, roughly 86% of which are singletons. The receptor's source is a female donor of 60 years or more with stage II squamous cell lung carcinoma. The material was peripheral blood, obtained before any cancer treatment. This chain uses TRBV6-5 with TRBJ2-2; possible D gene TRBD1, 7 bases. The CDR3: CASSRRQGGSGELFF. The CDR3 DNA sequence: TGTGCCAGCAGTCGTCGACAGGGAGGTTCCGGGGAGCTGTTTTTT.